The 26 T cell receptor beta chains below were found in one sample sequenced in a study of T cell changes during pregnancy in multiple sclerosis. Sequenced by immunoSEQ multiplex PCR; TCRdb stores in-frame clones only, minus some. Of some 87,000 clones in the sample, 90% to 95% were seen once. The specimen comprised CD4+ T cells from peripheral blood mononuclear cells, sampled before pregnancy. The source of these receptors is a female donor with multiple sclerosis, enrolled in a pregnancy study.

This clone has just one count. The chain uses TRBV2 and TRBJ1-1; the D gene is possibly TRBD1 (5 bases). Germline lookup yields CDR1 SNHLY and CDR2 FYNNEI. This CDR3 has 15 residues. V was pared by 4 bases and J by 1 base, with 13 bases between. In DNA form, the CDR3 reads TGTGCCAGCAGTGTGGCTGGGGCGAGGAACACTGAAGCTTTCTTT. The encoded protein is CASSVAGARNTEAFF.

The DNA for the CDR3 is TGTGCCAGCTCACCAGAGAAGGGGGTCTTGTACGAGCAGTACTTC. Protein: CASSPEKGVLYEQYF. This chain uses TRBV18 with TRBJ2-7; D might be TRBD1 (6 bases). Germline CDR1 and CDR2: KGHSH and LQKENI. The CDR3 consists of 15 residues. Deletions cut 2 bases from V and 4 bases from J, with 15 bases between.

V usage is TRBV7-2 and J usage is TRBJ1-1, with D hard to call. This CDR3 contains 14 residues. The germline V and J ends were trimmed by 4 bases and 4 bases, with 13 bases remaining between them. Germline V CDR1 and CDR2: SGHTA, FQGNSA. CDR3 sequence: CASSSEPGFTEAFF. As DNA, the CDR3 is TGTGCCAGCAGCTCCGAACCGGGGTTCACTGAAGCTTTCTTT.

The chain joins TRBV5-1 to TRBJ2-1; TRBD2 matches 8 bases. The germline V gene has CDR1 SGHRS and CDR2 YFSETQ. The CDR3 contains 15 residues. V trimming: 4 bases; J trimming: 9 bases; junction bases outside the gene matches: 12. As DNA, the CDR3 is TGCGCCAGCAGCCCCGACGGGAGGGCGCAGAGTGAGCAGTTCTTC. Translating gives CASSPDGRAQSEQFF.

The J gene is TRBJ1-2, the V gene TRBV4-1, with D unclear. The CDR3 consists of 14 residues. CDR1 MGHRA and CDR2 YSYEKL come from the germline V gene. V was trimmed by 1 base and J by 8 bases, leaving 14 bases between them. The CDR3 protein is CASSQGYSNGGYTF. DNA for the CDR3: TGCGCCAGCAGCCAAGGGTATAGCAACGGGGGCTACACCTTC.

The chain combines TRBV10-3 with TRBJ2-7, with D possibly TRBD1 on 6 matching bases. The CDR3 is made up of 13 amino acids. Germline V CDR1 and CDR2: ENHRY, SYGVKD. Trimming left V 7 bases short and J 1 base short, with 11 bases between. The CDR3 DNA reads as TGTGCCATCACCCAAGGACAGTCCTACGAGCAGTACTTC. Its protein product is CAITQGQSYEQYF.

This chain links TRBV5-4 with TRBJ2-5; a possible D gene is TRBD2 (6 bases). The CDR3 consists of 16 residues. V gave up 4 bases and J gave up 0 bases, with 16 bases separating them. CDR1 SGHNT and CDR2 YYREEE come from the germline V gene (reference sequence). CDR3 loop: CASSPRTTRNQETQYF. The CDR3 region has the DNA TGTGCCAGCAGCCCACGGACGACTAGGAACCAAGAGACCCAGTACTTC.

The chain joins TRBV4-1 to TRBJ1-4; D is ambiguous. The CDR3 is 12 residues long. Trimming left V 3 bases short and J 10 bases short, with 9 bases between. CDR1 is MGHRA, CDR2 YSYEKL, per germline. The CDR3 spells CASSQPGGKLFF. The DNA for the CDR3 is TGCGCCAGCAGCCAGCCAGGTGGAAAACTGTTTTTT.

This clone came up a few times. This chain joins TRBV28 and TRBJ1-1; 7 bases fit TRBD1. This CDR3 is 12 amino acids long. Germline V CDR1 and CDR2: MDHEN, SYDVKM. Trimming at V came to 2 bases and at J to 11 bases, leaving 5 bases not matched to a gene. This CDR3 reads CASSLRGREAFF. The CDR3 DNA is TGTGCCAGCAGTTTAAGGGGGCGAGAGGCTTTCTTT.

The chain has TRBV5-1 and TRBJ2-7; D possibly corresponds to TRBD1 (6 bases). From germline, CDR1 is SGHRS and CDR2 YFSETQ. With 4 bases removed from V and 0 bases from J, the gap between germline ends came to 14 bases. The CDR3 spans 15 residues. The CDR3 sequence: CASSRYTGSSYEQYF. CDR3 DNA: TGCGCCAGCAGCCGTTACACAGGGAGCTCCTACGAGCAGTACTTC. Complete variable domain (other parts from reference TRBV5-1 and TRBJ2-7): KAGVTQTPRYLIKTRGQQVTLSCSPISGHRSVSWYQQTPGQGLQFLFEYFSETQRNKGNFPGRFSGRQFSNSRSEMNVSTLELGDSALYLCASSRYTGSSYEQYFGPGTRLTVT.

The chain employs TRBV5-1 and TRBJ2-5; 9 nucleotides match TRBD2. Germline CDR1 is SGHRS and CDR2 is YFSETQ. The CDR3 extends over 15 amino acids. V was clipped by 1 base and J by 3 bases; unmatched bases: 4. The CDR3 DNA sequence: TGCGCCAGCAGCTTGCGTGGCGGGGGGGAAGAGACCCAGTACTTC. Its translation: CASSLRGGGEETQYF.

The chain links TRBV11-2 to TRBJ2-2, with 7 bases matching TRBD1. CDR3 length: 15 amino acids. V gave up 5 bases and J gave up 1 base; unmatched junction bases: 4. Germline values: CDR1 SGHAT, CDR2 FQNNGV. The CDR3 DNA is TGTGCCAGCAGCCCGTGGACAGGGAACACCGGGGAGCTGTTTTTT. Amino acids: CASSPWTGNTGELFF.

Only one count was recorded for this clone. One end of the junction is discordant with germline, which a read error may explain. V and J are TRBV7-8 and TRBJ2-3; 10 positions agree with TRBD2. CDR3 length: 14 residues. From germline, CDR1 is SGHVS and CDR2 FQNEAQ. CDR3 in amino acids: CASSLGVAGGRDHF. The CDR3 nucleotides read TGTGCCAGCAGCTTAGGGGTAGCGGGGGGCCGAGATCATTTT.

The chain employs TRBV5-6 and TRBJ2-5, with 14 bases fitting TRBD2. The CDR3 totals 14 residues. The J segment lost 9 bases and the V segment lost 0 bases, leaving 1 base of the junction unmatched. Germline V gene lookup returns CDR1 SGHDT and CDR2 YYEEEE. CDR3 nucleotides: TGTGCCAGCAGCTTGGGACTAGCGGGGGGGCCCCAGTACTTC. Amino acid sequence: CASSLGLAGGPQYF.

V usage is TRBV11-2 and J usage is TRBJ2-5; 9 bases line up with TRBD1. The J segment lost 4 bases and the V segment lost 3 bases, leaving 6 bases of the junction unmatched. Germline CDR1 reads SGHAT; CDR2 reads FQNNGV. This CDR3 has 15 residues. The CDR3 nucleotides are TGTGCCAGCAGCTTGGGGGCGGACAGGGGAGAGACCCAGTACTTC. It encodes CASSLGADRGETQYF.

The CDR3 DNA reads TGTGCCTGGAGTACCACAACCGGGACTAGAGTGTACAATGAGCAGTTCTTC. This sequence encodes CAWSTTTGTRVYNEQFF. This chain links TRBV30 with TRBJ2-1; TRBD2 matches 8 bases. V shed 2 bases and J 4 bases; nucleotides not matched to a gene: 13. This CDR3 has 17 amino acids. Germline V gene lookup returns CDR1 GTSNPN and CDR2 SVGIG (reference sequence).

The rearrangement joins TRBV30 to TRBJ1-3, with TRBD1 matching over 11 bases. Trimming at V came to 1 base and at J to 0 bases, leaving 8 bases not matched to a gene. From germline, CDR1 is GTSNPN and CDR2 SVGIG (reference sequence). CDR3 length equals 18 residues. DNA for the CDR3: TGTGCCTGGAGTGCAGAATGGGACAGGGGGAACTCTGGAAACACCATATATTTT. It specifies CAWSAEWDRGNSGNTIYF. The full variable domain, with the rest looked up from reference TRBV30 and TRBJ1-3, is SQTIHQWPATLVQPVGSPLSLECTVEGTSNPNLYWYRQAAGRGLQLLFYSVGIGQISSEVPQNLSASRPQDRQFILSSKKLLLSDSGFYLCAWSAEWDRGNSGNTIYFGEGSWLTVV.

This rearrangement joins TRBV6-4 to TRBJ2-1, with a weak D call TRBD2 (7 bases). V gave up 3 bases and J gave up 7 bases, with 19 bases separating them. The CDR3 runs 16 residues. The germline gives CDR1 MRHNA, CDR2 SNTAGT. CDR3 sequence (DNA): TGTGCCAGCAGTGAATCCCGCGGGGGCGGGGGTAATGAGCAGTTCTTC. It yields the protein CASSESRGGGGNEQFF.

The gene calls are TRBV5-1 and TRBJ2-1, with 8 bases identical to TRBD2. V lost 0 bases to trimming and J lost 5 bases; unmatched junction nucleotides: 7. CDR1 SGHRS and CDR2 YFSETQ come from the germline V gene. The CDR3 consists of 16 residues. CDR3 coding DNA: TGCGCCAGCAGCTTGGCGACGGGGGGGTGGGACAATGAGCAGTTCTTC. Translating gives CASSLATGGWDNEQFF.

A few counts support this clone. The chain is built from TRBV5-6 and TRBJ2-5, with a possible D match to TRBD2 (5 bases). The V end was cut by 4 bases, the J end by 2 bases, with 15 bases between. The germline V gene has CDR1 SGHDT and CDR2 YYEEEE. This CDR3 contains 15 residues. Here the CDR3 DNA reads TGTGCCAGCAGCGGGGATGCCGGAGGACAAGAGACCCAGTACTTC. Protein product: CASSGDAGGQETQYF.

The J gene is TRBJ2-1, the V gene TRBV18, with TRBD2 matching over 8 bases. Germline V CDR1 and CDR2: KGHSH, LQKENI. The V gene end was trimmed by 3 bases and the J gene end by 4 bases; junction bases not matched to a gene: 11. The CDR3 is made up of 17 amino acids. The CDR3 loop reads CASSPLLLAEIYNEQFF. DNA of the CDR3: TGTGCCAGCTCACCTTTACTACTAGCGGAGATTTACAATGAGCAGTTCTTC.

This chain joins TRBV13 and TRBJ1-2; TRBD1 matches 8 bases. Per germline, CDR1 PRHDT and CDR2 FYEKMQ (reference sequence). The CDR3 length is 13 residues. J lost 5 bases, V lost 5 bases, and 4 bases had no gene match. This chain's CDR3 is CASSLRTGYGYTF. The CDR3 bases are TGTGCCAGCAGCCTTCGGACAGGGTATGGCTACACCTTC.

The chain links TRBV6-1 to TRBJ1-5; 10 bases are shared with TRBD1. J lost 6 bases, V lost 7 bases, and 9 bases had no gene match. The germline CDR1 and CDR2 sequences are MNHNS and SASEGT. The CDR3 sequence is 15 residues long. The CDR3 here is CASTPGQGIGQPQHF. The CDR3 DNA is TGTGCCAGCACCCCGGGACAGGGGATAGGTCAGCCCCAGCATTTT.

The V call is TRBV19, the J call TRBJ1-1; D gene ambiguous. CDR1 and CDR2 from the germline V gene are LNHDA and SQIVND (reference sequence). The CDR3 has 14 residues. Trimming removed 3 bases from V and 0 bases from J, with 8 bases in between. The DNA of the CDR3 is TGTGCCAGTAGTATTGTGCAGATGAACACTGAAGCTTTCTTT. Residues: CASSIVQMNTEAFF.

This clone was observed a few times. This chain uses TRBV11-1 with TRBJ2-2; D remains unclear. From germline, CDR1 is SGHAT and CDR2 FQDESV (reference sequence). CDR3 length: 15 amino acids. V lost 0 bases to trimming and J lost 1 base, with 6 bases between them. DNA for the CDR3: TGTGCCAGCAGCTTAGCACAGCTGAACACCGGGGAGCTGTTTTTT. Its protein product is CASSLAQLNTGELFF.

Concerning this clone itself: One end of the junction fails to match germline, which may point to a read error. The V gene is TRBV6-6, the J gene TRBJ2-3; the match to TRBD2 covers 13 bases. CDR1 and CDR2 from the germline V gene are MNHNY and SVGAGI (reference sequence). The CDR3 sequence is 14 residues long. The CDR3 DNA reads TGTGCCAGCGGAAAGGGGGCCGGTGGACTAGCGGGAGACTTT. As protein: CASGKGAGGLAGDF.